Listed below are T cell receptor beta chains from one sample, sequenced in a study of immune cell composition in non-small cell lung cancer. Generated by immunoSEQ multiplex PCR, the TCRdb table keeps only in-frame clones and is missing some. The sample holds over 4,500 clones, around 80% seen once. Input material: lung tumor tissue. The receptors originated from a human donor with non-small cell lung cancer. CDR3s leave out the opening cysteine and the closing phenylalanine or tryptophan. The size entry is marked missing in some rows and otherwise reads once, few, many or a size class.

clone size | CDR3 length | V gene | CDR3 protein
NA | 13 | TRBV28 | ASSLMVETKNIQY
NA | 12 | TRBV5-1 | ASSLNPGLYGYT
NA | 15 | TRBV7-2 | ASSLGLLTGYQETQY
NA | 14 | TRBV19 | ASSPTGTGRSYEQY
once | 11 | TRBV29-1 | SVEVGGGETQY
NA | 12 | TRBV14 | ASSGRSVYNEQF
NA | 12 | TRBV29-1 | SVRRDRSSYEQY
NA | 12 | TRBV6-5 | ASSSKGLGYGYT
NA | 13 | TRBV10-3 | AISESAGKNTEAF
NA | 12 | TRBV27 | ASSSREANTEAF
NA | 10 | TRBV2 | ASSPIGQPQH
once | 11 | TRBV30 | ASKTAHQETQY
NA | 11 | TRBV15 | ATSRDVSQPQH
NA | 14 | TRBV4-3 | ASSQDLAGATDTQY
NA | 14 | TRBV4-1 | ASSQDFPGNSYEQY
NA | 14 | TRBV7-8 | ASSLMRYSGANVLT
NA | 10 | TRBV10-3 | AISEQGETQY
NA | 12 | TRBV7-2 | ASSSGQAGEKLF